A selection of T cell receptor beta chains follows, all from one sample in a study of cytomegalovirus exposure and HLA in healthy donors. Sequencing used immunoSEQ multiplex PCR; TCRdb keeps in-frame clones, though not all of them. The repertoire has around 97,000 clones, about 77% of them found once; the top ten carry about a tenth. The sample was PBMCs. These receptors all stem from a woman between 18 and 29 years old in good health and CMV-seropositive. CDR3s include the opening cysteine and the closing phenylalanine or tryptophan. The order of the fields is J gene, V gene, clone size, D gene, CDR3 DNA, CDR3 protein. The D gene is left open where the match is weak. Clone size is shown for a subset of rows, as once, few, many or a class of expanded clone.

J gene: TRBJ1-1
V gene: TRBV4-1
clone size: NA
D gene: NA
CDR3 DNA: TGCGCCAGCAGCCATCGAATCACGGGACACACAAACACTGAAGCTTTCTTT
CDR3 protein: CASSHRITGHTNTEAFF

J gene: TRBJ2-1
V gene: TRBV7-9
clone size: NA
D gene: TRBD1
CDR3 DNA: TGTGCCAGCAGCTTAGGCAGGGACAGGGGGCTTAATGAGCAGTTCTTC
CDR3 protein: CASSLGRDRGLNEQFF

J gene: TRBJ2-7
V gene: TRBV5-1
clone size: NA
D gene: TRBD2
CDR3 DNA: TGCGCCAGCAGCACCGGACTAGCGGGAGTCGACGAGCAGTACTTC
CDR3 protein: CASSTGLAGVDEQYF

J gene: TRBJ2-3
V gene: TRBV19
clone size: once
D gene: TRBD2
CDR3 DNA: TGTGCCTTACGGGAGGGAAATACGCAGTATTTT
CDR3 protein: CALREGNTQYF

J gene: TRBJ2-7
V gene: TRBV14
clone size: NA
D gene: TRBD1
CDR3 DNA: TGTGCCAGCAGCCATGCCCTCCGGACAGGAAAGATCGAGCAGTACTTC
CDR3 protein: CASSHALRTGKIEQYF

J gene: TRBJ2-5
V gene: TRBV6-6
clone size: NA
D gene: TRBD1
CDR3 DNA: TGTGCCAGCAGCCCGGACAGGGGAGGGGGAGAGACCCAGTACTTC
CDR3 protein: CASSPDRGGGETQYF

J gene: TRBJ1-4
V gene: TRBV19
clone size: few
D gene: TRBD1
CDR3 DNA: TGTGCCAGTAGAGCCCGGGGCAGGGGGCTAGAAAAACTGTTTTTT
CDR3 protein: CASRARGRGLEKLFF

J gene: TRBJ2-5
V gene: TRBV2
clone size: NA
D gene: NA
CDR3 DNA: TGTGCCAGCAGTGAGGGGGGTTCGGGGGAGACCCAGTACTTC
CDR3 protein: CASSEGGSGETQYF

J gene: TRBJ2-1
V gene: TRBV28
clone size: NA
D gene: TRBD2
CDR3 DNA: TGTGCCAGCAGTTTAATAGCGGGAACCTACAATGAGCAGTTCTTC
CDR3 protein: CASSLIAGTYNEQFF

J gene: TRBJ2-7
V gene: TRBV27
clone size: NA
D gene: NA
CDR3 DNA: TGTGCCAGCAGTTCGTCGGCAGGGGCCTACGAGCAGTACTTC
CDR3 protein: CASSSSAGAYEQYF

J gene: TRBJ2-1
V gene: TRBV19
clone size: NA
D gene: TRBD1
CDR3 DNA: TGTGCCAGTAGTACAGGACAGGGATACAATGAGCAGTTCTTC
CDR3 protein: CASSTGQGYNEQFF